A selection of T cell receptor beta chains follows, all from one sample in a study of patients with pleural tuberculosis. A single record per CDR3 protein comes from TCRdb applying MiXCR to the reads. In the table there are approximately 50,000 distinct CDR3 sequences, around 7% of which are singletons. These receptors were taken from a human donor with pleural tuberculosis. Both conserved end residues are part of each CDR3. Each record gives: D gene, clone size, V gene, J gene, CDR3 protein, CDR3 DNA. D genes are given only for firm matches. Size values are once, few and many counts, or a class for expanded clones, and some rows have none.

-	many	TRBV20-1	TRBJ1-5	CSASGVNSNQPQHF	TGCAGTGCAAGTGGGGTAAATAGCAATCAGCCCCAGCATTTT
-	many	TRBV19	TRBJ1-1	CASSISGATEAFF	TGTGCCAGTAGTATCTCCGGGGCCACTGAAGCTTTCTTT
TRBD1	few	TRBV10-3	TRBJ1-2	CAVIRDRGVNYGYTF	TGTGCCGTAATCCGGGACAGGGGGGTTAACTATGGCTACACCTTC
-	many	TRBV20-1	TRBJ1-5	CSASTGPTQPQHF	TGCAGTGCCTCTACAGGGCCCACCCAGCCCCAGCATTTT
TRBD2	-	TRBV2	TRBJ2-3	CASGGLAGFTDTQYF	TGTGCCAGCGGGGGACTAGCGGGGTTTACGGATACGCAGTATTTT
-	-	TRBV2	TRBJ2-3	CASSGGSAGPNYTDTQYF	TGTGCCAGCAGTGGTGGGAGCGCGGGACCAAACTACACAGATACGCAGTATTTT
-	many	TRBV7-2	TRBJ1-5	CASSLAYGGGQPQHF	TGTGCCAGCAGCTTAGCATACGGAGGGGGTCAGCCCCAGCATTTT
TRBD2	-	TRBV11-1	TRBJ2-7	CASSPGLATYEQYF	TGTGCCAGCAGCCCGGGACTAGCTACCTACGAGCAGTACTTC
TRBD1	many	TRBV24-1	TRBJ1-2	CATSDHRGRGNGYTF	TGTGCCACCAGTGACCACAGGGGGCGCGGCAATGGCTACACCTTC
TRBD2	-	TRBV20-1	TRBJ2-1	CSALAVHEQFF	TGCAGTGCTCTAGCGGTACATGAGCAGTTCTTC
-	many	TRBV11-1	TRBJ1-1	CASSLTQNTEAFF	TGTGCCAGCAGTTTAACACAGAACACTGAAGCTTTCTTT
-	many	TRBV20-1	TRBJ1-5	CSAREGLIYSNQPQHF	TGCAGTGCTAGGGAGGGGCTTATATATAGCAATCAGCCCCAGCATTTT
-	many	TRBV2	TRBJ2-1	CASSGRNEQFF	TGTGCCAGCAGTGGGCGAAATGAGCAGTTCTTC
TRBD1	many	TRBV6-1	TRBJ2-7	CASSPDRDNEQYF	TGTGCCAGCAGCCCCGACAGGGACAACGAGCAGTACTTC
TRBD2	many	TRBV4-2	TRBJ2-1	CASSPRGGVVEQFF	TGTGCCAGCAGCCCCCGGGGGGGAGTGGTTGAGCAGTTCTTC
TRBD2	many	TRBV7-1	TRBJ2-5	CASSSSLAVQETQYF	TGTGCCAGCAGCTCAAGCCTAGCGGTCCAAGAGACCCAGTACTTC
-	many	TRBV11-2	TRBJ2-7	CASSPMMRITGEQYF	TGTGCCAGCAGCCCCATGATGCGGATTACTGGGGAGCAGTACTTC
-	-	TRBV29-1	TRBJ1-3	CSVRPGGRNTIYF	TGCAGCGTTCGCCCGGGTGGGAGAAACACCATATATTTT
TRBD2	many	TRBV20-1	TRBJ2-1	CSAPIVGGANYNEQFF	TGCAGTGCCCCAATCGTCGGGGGGGCCAACTACAATGAGCAGTTCTTC
-	many	TRBV5-4	TRBJ2-5	CASSSQGYGTQYF	TGTGCCAGCAGCTCTCAGGGGTACGGGACCCAGTACTTC
TRBD1	-	TRBV30	TRBJ1-5	CAWSPRGLQPQHF	TGTGCCTGGAGTCCCAGGGGGCTTCAGCCCCAGCATTTT
-	many	TRBV7-2	TRBJ2-7	CASTSFYEQYF	TGTGCCAGCACGTCGTTCTACGAGCAGTACTTC
-	many	TRBV24-1	TRBJ2-1	CATSEGGDFNEQFF	TGTGCCACCAGTGAGGGAGGAGATTTCAATGAGCAGTTCTTC
TRBD1	many	TRBV6-4	TRBJ1-5	CASTDRGPYSNQPQHF	TGTGCCAGCACTGACAGGGGACCCTATAGCAATCAGCCCCAGCATTTT
-	few	TRBV30	TRBJ2-1	CAWTASRTNSYNEQFF	TGTGCCTGGACTGCCTCGCGGACGAACTCCTACAATGAGCAGTTCTTC
-	-	TRBV28	TRBJ1-1	CTTRLEGHTEAFF	TGTACCACACGGTTAGAGGGGCACACTGAAGCTTTCTTT
-	-	TRBV12-3/TRBV12-4	TRBJ2-3	CASSFRLSTDTQCF	TGTGCCAGCAGTTTCCGGCTCAGCACAGATACGCAGTGTTTT
-	many	TRBV25-1	TRBJ1-5	CASSPIRTTGFNQPQHF	TGTGCCAGCAGTCCAATCCGGACAACAGGGTTCAATCAGCCCCAGCATTTT
-	many	TRBV20-1	TRBJ2-7	CSARVLADYSWEQYF	TGCAGTGCTAGAGTATTGGCGGACTACTCCTGGGAGCAGTACTTC
-	many	TRBV20-1	TRBJ2-5	CSARDWGQQETQYF	TGCAGTGCTAGAGATTGGGGGCAGCAAGAGACCCAGTACTTC
TRBD1	many	TRBV11-2	TRBJ1-1	CASSLEEGASAFF	TGTGCCAGCAGCTTAGAGGAGGGGGCGTCAGCTTTCTTT
-	many	TRBV15	TRBJ2-5	CATSSTRGRGETQYF	TGTGCCACCAGCTCCACAAGAGGAAGGGGGGAGACCCAGTACTTC
-	many	TRBV5-4	TRBJ2-1	CASSLGQAYNEQFF	TGTGCCAGCAGCTTGGGACAGGCCTACAATGAGCAGTTCTTC
-	many	TRBV11-2	TRBJ1-1	CASRPPLGTTEAFF	TGTGCCAGCAGGCCACCTCTTGGAACGACTGAAGCTTTCTTT
TRBD2	many	TRBV11-1	TRBJ2-1	CASSFPGGLAGEDEQFF	TGTGCCAGCAGCTTCCCCGGGGGGCTAGCGGGAGAGGATGAGCAGTTCTTC
-	many	TRBV11-2	TRBJ2-3	CASSLDRTDTQYF	TGTGCCAGCAGCTTAGATCGAACAGATACGCAGTATTTT
-	few	TRBV19	TRBJ1-2	CASSTYQGSNYGYTF	TGTGCCAGTAGTACCTACCAGGGATCCAACTATGGCTACACCTTC
-	many	TRBV5-4	TRBJ2-1	CASSLMSAIGNEQFF	TGTGCCAGCAGCTTGATGTCCGCCATAGGGAATGAGCAGTTCTTC
-	many	TRBV18	TRBJ2-3	CASSPSLQDTQYF	TGTGCCAGCTCACCCTCACTTCAAGATACGCAGTATTTT
-	many	TRBV20-1	TRBJ1-1	CSARDRGAEDTEAFF	TGCAGTGCTAGAGATCGTGGAGCCGAGGACACTGAAGCTTTCTTT
-	-	TRBV19	TRBJ1-1	CASSSYRQSTEAFF	TGTGCCAGTAGTTCCTACAGACAGAGCACTGAGGCTTTCTTT
-	many	TRBV20-1	TRBJ1-2	CSARDPLGPGYTF	TGCAGTGCTAGAGATCCCTTAGGCCCTGGCTACACCTTC
TRBD1	many	TRBV24-1	TRBJ2-1	CATSDAGTGERGEQFF	TGTGCCACCAGTGATGCCGGGACAGGGGAAAGAGGTGAGCAGTTCTTC
-	many	TRBV14	TRBJ1-4	CASSRGTGTLVEKLFF	TGTGCCAGCAGCCGGGGGACCGGGACGCTCGTGGAAAAACTGTTTTTT
-	many	TRBV6-2/TRBV6-3	TRBJ1-1	CASSNRRKRINTEAFF	TGTGCCAGCAGTAACAGGAGAAAACGCATAAACACTGAAGCTTTCTTT
-	many	TRBV5-4	TRBJ2-1	CASSFGSAGRQFF	TGTGCCAGCAGCTTCGGCTCGGCAGGTCGGCAGTTCTTC
-	few	TRBV19	TRBJ2-3	CASSIRGVDTQYF	TGTGCCAGTAGTATTCGAGGGGTTGATACGCAGTATTTT
TRBD1	-	TRBV30	TRBJ1-2	CAWSVKGAGDNYGYTF	TGTGCCTGGAGTGTAAAGGGGGCAGGGGACAACTATGGCTACACCTTC
-	-	TRBV4-1	TRBJ1-3	CASSQRSGNTIYF	TGCGCCAGCAGCCAAAGATCTGGAAACACCATATATTTT
TRBD1	many	TRBV6-1	TRBJ1-5	CASSRTGVQPQHF	TGTGCCAGCAGTCGTACAGGGGTGCAGCCCCAGCATTTT
TRBD2	many	TRBV4-2	TRBJ2-1	CASSPRLGLAMYNEQFF	TGTGCCAGCAGCCCTCGCCTCGGACTAGCGATGTACAATGAGCAGTTCTTC
-	-	TRBV2	TRBJ2-5	CASSEGLVAQETQYF	TGTGCCAGCAGTGAAGGGCTAGTCGCCCAAGAGACCCAGTACTTC
TRBD2	many	TRBV25-1	TRBJ2-3	CASSPRTSTDTQYF	TGTGCCAGCAGTCCTAGGACTAGCACGGATACGCAGTATTTT
-	many	TRBV19	TRBJ2-3	CATRPSSTDTQYF	TGTGCCACTAGGCCGTCTAGCACAGATACGCAGTATTTT
-	many	TRBV29-1	TRBJ2-3	CSLGARDTQYF	TGCAGCCTGGGGGCTCGGGATACGCAGTATTTT
TRBD1	many	TRBV20-1	TRBJ1-5	CSASQGAFQPQHF	TGCAGTGCTTCTCAGGGGGCGTTTCAGCCCCAGCATTTT
TRBD1	many	TRBV11-1	TRBJ1-2	CASSLQQGDYGYTF	TGTGCCAGCAGCCTTCAACAGGGGGACTATGGCTACACCTTC
-	many	TRBV7-6	TRBJ2-5	CASTNGAGTETQYF	TGTGCCAGCACCAATGGGGCCGGGACAGAGACCCAGTACTTC
TRBD2	-	TRBV19	TRBJ2-5	CASSILAGGKETQYF	TGTGCCAGTAGTATTTTAGCGGGAGGGAAAGAGACCCAGTACTTC
-	many	TRBV6-2/TRBV6-3	TRBJ2-5	CASSYSVEETQYF	TGTGCCAGCAGTTACTCGGTGGAAGAGACCCAGTACTTC